Listed below are T cell receptor beta chains from one sample, sequenced in a study of molecular identifiers for immune sequencing clone quantification. TCRdb reprocessed the PCR reads with MiXCR, giving one entry per CDR3 protein. The sample consists of approximately 90,000 distinct CDR3 sequences, 20% to 30% of them appearing once. The sequencing input was naive CD8+ T cells from blood, with Jurkat cell RNA spiked in. The receptors shown here come from a human donor in good health. Some libraries in this study had Jurkat cell RNA spiked in. The CDR3 runs from the conserved cysteine through the conserved F or W. Rows give clone size only sometimes, using once, few, many, or a class for an expanded clone.

j_call clone_size v_call cdr3_aa
TRBJ2-4 many TRBV4-3 CASSPGLMGIAKNIQYF
TRBJ2-2 - TRBV7-9 CASNLGGELFF
TRBJ2-1 - TRBV7-2 CASSLPPNLSRFF
TRBJ2-4 many TRBV3-2 CASSQDPPAGSIQYF
TRBJ1-1 - TRBV4-1 CSSSQDPVDGEAFF
TRBJ2-1 few TRBV20-1 CSASFRLSGNEQFF
TRBJ1-2 few TRBV25-1 CASSERGGYTF
TRBJ2-1 few TRBV30 CAWSVLGQPYNEQFF
TRBJ1-1 many TRBV15 CATAGQGATEAFF
TRBJ1-1 many TRBV7-2 CASRTWLNTEAFF
TRBJ2-7 - TRBV4-2 CASSQAFGLVYEQYF
TRBJ1-2 - TRBV20-1 CSARDTGWGDYGYTF
TRBJ2-7 few TRBV15 CATSRSGLAYEQYF
TRBJ2-7 many TRBV27 CASSLQGTVEQYF
TRBJ2-1 few TRBV4-3 CASSQDVEDVPYNEQFF
TRBJ1-1 many TRBV4-1 CASSQDGGEPTEAFF